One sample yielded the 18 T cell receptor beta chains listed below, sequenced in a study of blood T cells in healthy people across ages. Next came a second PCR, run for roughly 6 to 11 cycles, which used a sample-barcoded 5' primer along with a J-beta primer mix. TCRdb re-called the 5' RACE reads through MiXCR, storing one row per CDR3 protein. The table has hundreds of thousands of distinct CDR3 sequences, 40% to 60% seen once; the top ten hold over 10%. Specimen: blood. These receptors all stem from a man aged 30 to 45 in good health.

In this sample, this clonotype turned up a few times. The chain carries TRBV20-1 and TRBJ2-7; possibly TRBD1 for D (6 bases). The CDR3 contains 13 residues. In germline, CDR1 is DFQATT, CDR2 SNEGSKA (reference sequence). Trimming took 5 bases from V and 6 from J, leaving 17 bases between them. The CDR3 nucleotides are TGCAGTGCTCAGAAAACAGGGTTTGGCGAGCAGTACTTC. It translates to CSAQKTGFGEQYF.

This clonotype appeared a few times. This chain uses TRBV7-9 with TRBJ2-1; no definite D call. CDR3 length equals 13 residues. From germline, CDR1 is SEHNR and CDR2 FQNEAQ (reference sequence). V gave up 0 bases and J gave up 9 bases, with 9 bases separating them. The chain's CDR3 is CASSLAVESEQFF. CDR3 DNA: TGTGCCAGCAGCTTAGCAGTTGAGAGTGAGCAGTTCTTC. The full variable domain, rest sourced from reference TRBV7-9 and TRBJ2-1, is DTGVSQNPRHKITKRGQNVTFRCDPISEHNRLYWYRQTLGQGPEFLTYFQNEAQLEKSRLLSDRFSAERPKGSFSTLEIQRTEQGDSAMYLCASSLAVESEQFFGPGTRLTVL.

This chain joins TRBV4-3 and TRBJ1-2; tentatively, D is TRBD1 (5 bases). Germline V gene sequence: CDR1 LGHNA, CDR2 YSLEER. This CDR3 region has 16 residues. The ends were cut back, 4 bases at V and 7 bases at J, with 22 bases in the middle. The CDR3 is CASSLEAGTGGCGYTF. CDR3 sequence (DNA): TGCGCCAGCAGCCTAGAAGCGGGTACAGGAGGATGTGGCTACACCTTC.

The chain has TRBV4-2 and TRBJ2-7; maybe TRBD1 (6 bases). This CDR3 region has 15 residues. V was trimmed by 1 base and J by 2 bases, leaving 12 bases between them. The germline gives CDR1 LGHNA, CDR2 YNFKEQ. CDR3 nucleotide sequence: TGTGCCAGCAGCCAAGCGAGGGGGTCTACCTACGAGCAGTACTTC. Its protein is CASSQARGSTYEQYF.

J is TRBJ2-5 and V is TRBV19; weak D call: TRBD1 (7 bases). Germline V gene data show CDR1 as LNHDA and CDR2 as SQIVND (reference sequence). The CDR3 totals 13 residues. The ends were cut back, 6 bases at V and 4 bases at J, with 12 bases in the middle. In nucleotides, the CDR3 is TGTGCCAGTAGGAACAGGGGAGGAGAGACCCAGTACTTC. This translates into CASRNRGGETQYF.

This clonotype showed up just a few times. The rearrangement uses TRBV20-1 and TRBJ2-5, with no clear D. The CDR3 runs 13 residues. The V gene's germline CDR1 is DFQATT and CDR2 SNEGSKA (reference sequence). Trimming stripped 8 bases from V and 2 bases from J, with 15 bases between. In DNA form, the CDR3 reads TGCAGTAACTACGACACGATTCAAGAGACCCAGTACTTC. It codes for CSNYDTIQETQYF.

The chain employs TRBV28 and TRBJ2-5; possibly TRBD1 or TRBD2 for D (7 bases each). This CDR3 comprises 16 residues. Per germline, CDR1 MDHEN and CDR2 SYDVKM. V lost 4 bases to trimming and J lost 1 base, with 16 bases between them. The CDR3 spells CASSSQGTKSQETQYF. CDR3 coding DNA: TGTGCCAGCAGTTCACAGGGGACTAAGTCCCAAGAGACCCAGTACTTC.

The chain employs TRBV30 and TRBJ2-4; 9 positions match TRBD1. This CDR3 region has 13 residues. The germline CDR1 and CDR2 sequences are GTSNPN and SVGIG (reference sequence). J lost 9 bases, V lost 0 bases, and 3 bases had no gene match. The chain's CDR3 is CAWSVSDRGIQYF. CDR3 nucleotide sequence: TGTGCCTGGAGTGTGTCGGACAGGGGCATTCAGTACTTC. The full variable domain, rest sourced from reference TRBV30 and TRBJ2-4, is SQTIHQWPATLVQPVGSPLSLECTVEGTSNPNLYWYRQAAGRGLQLLFYSVGIGQISSEVPQNLSASRPQDRQFILSSKKLLLSDSGFYLCAWSVSDRGIQYFGAGTRLSVL.

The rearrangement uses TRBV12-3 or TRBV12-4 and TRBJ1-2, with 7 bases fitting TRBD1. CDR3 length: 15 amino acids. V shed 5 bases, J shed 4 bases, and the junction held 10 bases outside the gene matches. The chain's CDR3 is CASSTGNRGTYGYTF. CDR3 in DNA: TGTGCCAGCAGTACGGGGAACAGGGGTACCTATGGCTACACCTTC.

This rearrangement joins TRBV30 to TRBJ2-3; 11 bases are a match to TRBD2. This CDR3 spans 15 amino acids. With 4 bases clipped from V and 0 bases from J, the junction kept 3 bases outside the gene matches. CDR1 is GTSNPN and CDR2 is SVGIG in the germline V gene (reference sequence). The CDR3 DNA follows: TGTGCCTGGATACTAGCGGGGGTTAGCACAGATACGCAGTATTTT. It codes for CAWILAGVSTDTQYF.

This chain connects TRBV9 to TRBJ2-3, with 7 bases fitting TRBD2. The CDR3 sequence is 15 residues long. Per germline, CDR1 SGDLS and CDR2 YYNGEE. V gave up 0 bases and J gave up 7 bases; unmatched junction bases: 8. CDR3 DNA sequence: TGTGCCAGCAGCGTAGATGGGGGGGGTGCCCATACGCAGTATTTT. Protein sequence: CASSVDGGGAHTQYF.

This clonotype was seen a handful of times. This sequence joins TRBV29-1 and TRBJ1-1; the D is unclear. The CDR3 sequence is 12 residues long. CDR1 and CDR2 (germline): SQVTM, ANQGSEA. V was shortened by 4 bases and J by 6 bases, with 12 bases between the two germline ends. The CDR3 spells CSVVSGYAEAFF. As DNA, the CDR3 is TGCAGCGTTGTATCGGGCTACGCTGAAGCTTTCTTT.

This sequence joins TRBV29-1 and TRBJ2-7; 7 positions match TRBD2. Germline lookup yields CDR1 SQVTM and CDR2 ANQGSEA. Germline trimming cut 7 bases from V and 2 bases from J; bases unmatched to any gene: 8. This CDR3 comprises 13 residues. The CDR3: CSAGAGSTYEQYF. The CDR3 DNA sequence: TGCAGCGCAGGAGCGGGGAGTACCTACGAGCAGTACTTC.

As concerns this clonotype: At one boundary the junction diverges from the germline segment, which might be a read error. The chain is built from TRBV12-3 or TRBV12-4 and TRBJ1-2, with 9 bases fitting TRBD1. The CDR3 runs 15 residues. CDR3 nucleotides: TGTGCCGGCAGTGCCTCGGACAGGGGAGACTATGGCTACACCTTC. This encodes CAGSASDRGDYGYTF.

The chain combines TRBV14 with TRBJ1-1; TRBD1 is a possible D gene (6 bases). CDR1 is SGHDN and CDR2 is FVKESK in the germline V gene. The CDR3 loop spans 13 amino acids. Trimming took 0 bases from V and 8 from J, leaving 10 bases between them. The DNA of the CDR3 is TGTGCCAGCAGCCAAGATCCAGGGGTAGAAGCTTTCTTT. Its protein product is CASSQDPGVEAFF.

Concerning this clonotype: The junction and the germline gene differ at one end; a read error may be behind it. The CDR3, as DNA: TGTGCCAGCATGACTAGTTCCTTAGATATGCAGTATTTT. This translates into CASMTSSLDMQYF. The rearrangement links TRBV12-3 or TRBV12-4 to TRBJ2-3; D might be TRBD2 (6 bases). This CDR3 has 13 residues.

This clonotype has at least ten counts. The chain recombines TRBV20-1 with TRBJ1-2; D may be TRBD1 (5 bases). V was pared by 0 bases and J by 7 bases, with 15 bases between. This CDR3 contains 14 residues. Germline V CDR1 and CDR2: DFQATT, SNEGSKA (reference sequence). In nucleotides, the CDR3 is TGCAGTGCTAGAGATACGAGGGGTTCGCGTGGCTACACCTTC. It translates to CSARDTRGSRGYTF.

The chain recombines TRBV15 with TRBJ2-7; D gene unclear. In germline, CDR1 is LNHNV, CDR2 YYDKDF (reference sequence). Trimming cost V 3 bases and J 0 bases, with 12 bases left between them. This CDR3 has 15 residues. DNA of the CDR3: TGTGCCACCAGCAGGGGCGCGGCTACCTCCTACGAGCAGTACTTC. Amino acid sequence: CATSRGAATSYEQYF.